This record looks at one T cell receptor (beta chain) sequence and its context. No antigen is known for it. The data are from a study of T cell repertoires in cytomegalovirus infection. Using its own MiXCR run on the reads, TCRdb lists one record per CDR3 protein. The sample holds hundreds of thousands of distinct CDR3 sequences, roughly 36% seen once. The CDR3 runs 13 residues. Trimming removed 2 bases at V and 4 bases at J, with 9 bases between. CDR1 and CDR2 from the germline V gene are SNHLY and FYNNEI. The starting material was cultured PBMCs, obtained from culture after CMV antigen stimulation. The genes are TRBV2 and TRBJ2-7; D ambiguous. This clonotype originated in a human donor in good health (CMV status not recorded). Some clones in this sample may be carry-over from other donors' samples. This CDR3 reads CASSESQIYEQYF. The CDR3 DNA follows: TGTGCCAGCAGTGAATCACAGATTTACGAGCAGTACTTC.